Each of the 28 T cell receptor beta chains below was sequenced from the same sample in a study of CD8 T cells in ankylosing spondylitis (TCRdb year 2017). The library was prepared using 5' RACE. Sequencing relied on an Illumina HiSeq 2500. The public reads were reprocessed in TCRdb via fastp at Q25 and MiXCR, keeping in-frame beta chains. Rows matching on CDR3 protein sequence are summarized as one entry with the most common DNA and genes. For this sample the table gives approximately 150,000 distinct CDR3 sequences, of which 44% were detected only once. Of the sample, nearly 15% is held by the ten largest clones. Sequenced material: synovial fluid, either unsorted or a sorted T cell fraction (not recorded which). The receptors come from a male donor with ankylosing spondylitis.

This clonotype was picked up a small number of times. The gene calls are TRBV11-1 and TRBJ2-3, with TRBD1 matching 8 bases. J gave up 2 bases and V 0 bases, and 13 bases lay outside the gene matches. CDR3 length equals 19 residues. Germline lookup yields CDR1 SGHAT and CDR2 FQDESV (reference sequence). The CDR3 spells CASSLAAGTGPFFTDTQYF. CDR3 coding DNA: TGTGCCAGCAGCTTAGCGGCAGGGACAGGTCCCTTCTTCACAGATACGCAGTATTTT.

This clonotype has a handful of counts. The J gene is TRBJ1-1, the V gene TRBV5-1; the D gene is possibly TRBD1 (5 bases). Trimming stripped 3 bases from V and 1 base from J, with 16 bases between. The CDR3 spans 16 residues. CDR1 and CDR2 from the germline V gene are SGHRS and YFSETQ. The CDR3 DNA sequence: TGCGCCAGCAGCTGGGGGGTTCCCCGGGGGAACACTGAAGCTTTCTTT. Translated, it gives CASSWGVPRGNTEAFF.

In its sample, this clonotype ranks as medium-sized. The chain uses TRBV5-1 and TRBJ2-2, with D possibly matching TRBD1 (6 bases). Germline V gene data show CDR1 as SGHRS and CDR2 as YFSETQ. The CDR3 runs to 15 residues. Trimming stripped 2 bases from V and 5 bases from J, with 13 bases between. In DNA form, the CDR3 reads TGCGCCAGCAGCTTAATGCAGGGGTCGACCGGGGAGCTGTTTTTT. Residues: CASSLMQGSTGELFF.

Only one count was recorded for this clonotype. The gene calls are TRBV20-1 and TRBJ2-7; D might be TRBD1 or TRBD2, each matching 5 bases. The V end lost 0 bases, the J end lost 3 bases, and 15 bases lay between the germline ends. Germline V gene data show CDR1 as DFQATT and CDR2 as SNEGSKA (reference sequence). The CDR3 totals 15 residues. This chain's CDR3 is CSARDHGTFHYEQYF. Written as DNA, the CDR3 is TGCAGTGCTAGAGACCACGGGACGTTTCACTACGAGCAGTACTTC.

This rearrangement joins TRBV12-3 or TRBV12-4 to TRBJ1-2; D call uncertain. V was clipped by 3 bases and J by 2 bases, with 16 bases between them. The CDR3 totals 16 residues. This chain's CDR3 is CASSFGRGSENYGYTF. As DNA, the CDR3 is TGTGCCAGCAGTTTTGGACGAGGGAGCGAGAACTATGGCTACACCTTC.

The chain carries TRBV27 and TRBJ2-5; TRBD1 might be the D (6 bases). This CDR3 has 14 residues. From germline, CDR1 is MNHEY and CDR2 SMNVEV (reference sequence). The ends were cut back, 3 bases at V and 5 bases at J, with 13 bases in the middle. CDR3 sequence: CASSLGPQGETQYF. CDR3 DNA sequence: TGTGCCAGCAGTTTGGGCCCCCAGGGGGAGACCCAGTACTTC.

The J gene is TRBJ1-5, the V gene TRBV4-1; D remains unclear. V shed 2 bases and J shed 7 bases, with 12 bases lying between them. CDR1 and CDR2 (germline): MGHRA, YSYEKL. There are 14 residues in the CDR3. The DNA of the CDR3 is TGCGCCAGCAGCCAACGATCGGGGTCCCAGCCCCAGCATTTT. This codes for CASSQRSGSQPQHF.

This clonotype was detected many times. This rearrangement joins TRBV18 to TRBJ2-7; the match to TRBD1 covers 8 bases. This CDR3 has 15 residues. J lost 3 bases, V lost 3 bases, and 7 bases had no gene match. Germline V CDR1 and CDR2: KGHSH, LQKENI. CDR3 in DNA: TGTGCCAGCTCACCCGGACAGGGTGAGCACTACGAGCAGTACTTC. Translation: CASSPGQGEHYEQYF.

This chain connects TRBV7-9 to TRBJ1-1; 7 positions match TRBD1. CDR3 length equals 15 residues. Germline V lookup: CDR1 SEHNR, CDR2 FQNEAQ (reference sequence). The V gene end was trimmed by 1 base and the J gene end by 5 bases; junction bases not matched to a gene: 7. The CDR3 nucleotides read TGTGCCAGCAGCTTAGAAGAGGCCAGGGGGACTGAAGCTTTCTTT. It specifies CASSLEEARGTEAFF.

This sequence joins TRBV7-9 and TRBJ1-5; D possibly corresponds to TRBD1 (6 bases). Germline-derived CDR1 and CDR2 are SEHNR and FQNEAQ (reference sequence). The CDR3 is 15 residues long. Trimming shortened V by 5 bases and J by 1 base, and 12 bases separated the two germline ends. The CDR3 spells CASSMADSSNQPQHF. In DNA, the CDR3 is TGTGCCAGCAGCATGGCGGACAGCAGCAATCAGCCCCAGCATTTT.

The chain joins TRBV28 to TRBJ2-3, with TRBD2 identical over 8 bases. With 2 bases clipped from V and 2 bases from J, the junction kept 3 bases outside the gene matches. There are 15 residues in the CDR3. Germline V gene lookup returns CDR1 MDHEN and CDR2 SYDVKM. The CDR3 bases are TGTGCCAGCAGTTTACCTAGCGGGTTCACAGATACGCAGTATTTT. Its translation is CASSLPSGFTDTQYF. Full variable domain (outside the CDR3, taken from reference TRBV28 and TRBJ2-3): DVKVTQSSRYLVKRTGEKVFLECVQDMDHENMFWYRQDPGLGLRLIYFSYDVKMKEKGDIPEGYSVSREKKERFSLILESASTNQTSMYLCASSLPSGFTDTQYFGPGTRLTVL.

This clonotype has only a few counts. This rearrangement joins TRBV5-1 to TRBJ1-1; D gene unclear. The CDR3 consists of 15 residues. With 4 bases removed from V and 1 base from J, the gap between germline ends came to 14 bases. Germline CDR1 reads SGHRS; CDR2 reads YFSETQ. The CDR3 DNA reads TGCGCCAGCAGCCCGAGATTCGAATGGAACACTGAAGCTTTCTTT. Protein: CASSPRFEWNTEAFF.

The CDR3 loop reads CASSHLIVQFF. CDR3 in DNA: TGCGCCAGCAGCCATCTTATCGTGCAGTTCTTC. The V call is TRBV5-1, the J call TRBJ2-1; no clear D. This CDR3 spans 11 amino acids. Per germline, CDR1 SGHRS and CDR2 YFSETQ. V was pared by 4 bases and J by 12 bases, with 11 bases between.

This clonotype was picked up a small number of times. This rearrangement joins TRBV20-1 to TRBJ1-2; D remains ambiguous. Germline assignment: CDR1 DFQATT and CDR2 SNEGSKA (reference sequence). The CDR3 loop spans 11 amino acids. V lost 8 bases to trimming and J lost 8 bases, with 15 bases between them. The CDR3 loop reads CSSPLSGGYTF. CDR3 DNA: TGCAGTTCACCCTTGTCCGGAGGCTACACCTTC.

The V and J genes are TRBV28 and TRBJ2-7; TRBD1 matches 7 bases. This CDR3 has 16 amino acids. Trimming took 5 bases from V and 2 from J; bases not matched to a gene: 12. Germline CDR1 and CDR2: MDHEN and SYDVKM. The CDR3 protein is CASSRRQGGGPYEQYF. The DNA of the CDR3 is TGTGCCAGCAGTCGACGACAGGGTGGGGGTCCCTACGAGCAGTACTTC. Complete variable domain (other parts from reference TRBV28 and TRBJ2-7): DVKVTQSSRYLVKRTGEKVFLECVQDMDHENMFWYRQDPGLGLRLIYFSYDVKMKEKGDIPEGYSVSREKKERFSLILESASTNQTSMYLCASSRRQGGGPYEQYFGPGTRLTVT.

The sample holds a few counts of this clonotype. The chain combines TRBV4-1 with TRBJ2-5; TRBD2 matches at 9 bases. Germline V gene sequence: CDR1 MGHRA, CDR2 YSYEKL. Trimming cost V 4 bases and J 2 bases; bases outside gene matches: 11. This CDR3 has 17 residues. This chain's CDR3 is CASSPRLPAGGQETQYF. The CDR3 DNA reads as TGCGCCAGCAGCCCCCGCCTCCCAGCGGGGGGACAAGAGACCCAGTACTTC.

In nucleotides, the CDR3 is TGTGCCATCAGTGAACTCGGGGCTCGGCACTATGAGCAGTACTTC. Protein: CAISELGARHYEQYF. This rearrangement joins TRBV10-3 to TRBJ2-7; D may correspond to TRBD1 or TRBD2 (5 bases each). Germline CDR1 and CDR2: ENHRY and SYGVKD. The CDR3 extends over 15 amino acids. V was trimmed by 3 bases and J by 7 bases, leaving 19 bases between them.

This clonotype was counted only a few times. This chain joins TRBV7-8 and TRBJ1-3, with D tentatively TRBD1 (5 bases). Germline V CDR1 and CDR2: SGHVS, FQNEAQ. This CDR3 comprises 15 residues. Between the trimmed V and J ends, which lost 4 bases and 2 bases, there was a span of 12 bases. The CDR3 DNA follows: TGTGCCAGCAGCTCCGACAGATTCACTGGAAACACCATATATTTT. Protein sequence: CASSSDRFTGNTIYF.

The chain joins TRBV4-1 to TRBJ2-1, with 11 positions matching TRBD2. The CDR3 spans 16 residues. V shed 6 bases and J 5 bases; nucleotides not matched to a gene: 9. The V gene's germline CDR1 is MGHRA and CDR2 YSYEKL. CDR3 protein: CASSPLAGGPDNEQFF. For the CDR3, the DNA is TGCGCCAGCAGTCCCTTAGCGGGAGGGCCTGACAATGAGCAGTTCTTC.

The V and J genes are TRBV4-1 and TRBJ2-1; TRBD2 matches at 9 bases. The CDR3 is made up of 16 amino acids. In germline, CDR1 is MGHRA, CDR2 YSYEKL. The ends lost 1 base at V and 8 bases at J; junction bases unmatched: 9. CDR3 DNA: TGCGCCAGCAGCCAAGTCGCGACTAGCGGAGGCGATGAGCAGTTCTTC. Amino acids: CASSQVATSGGDEQFF.

The chain joins TRBV13 to TRBJ2-7, with 9 bases fitting TRBD2. There are 16 residues in the CDR3. Germline CDR1 is PRHDT and CDR2 is FYEKMQ (reference sequence). Unmatched junction bases numbered 10, after V lost 5 bases and J lost 2 bases. The CDR3 spells CASSPTGLARTYEQYF. In nucleotides, the CDR3 is TGTGCCAGCAGCCCTACCGGACTAGCGAGGACCTACGAGCAGTACTTC.

This clonotype was observed at least ten times. The rearrangement uses TRBV2 and TRBJ1-1, with D unresolved. V was shortened by 1 base and J by 1 base, with 7 bases between the two germline ends. This CDR3 is 14 amino acids long. Looked up from germline, CDR1 is SNHLY and CDR2 is FYNNEI. The CDR3 bases are TGTGCCAGCAGTGAAGGGACCGGGAACACTGAAGCTTTCTTT. Translating it yields CASSEGTGNTEAFF.

The V call is TRBV12-3 or TRBV12-4, the J call TRBJ2-1; 9 nucleotides line up with TRBD2. Unmatched junction bases numbered 14, after V lost 3 bases and J lost 8 bases. This CDR3 region has 17 residues. The CDR3 region is CASSFYHGLATRDEQFF. CDR3 sequence (DNA): TGTGCCAGCAGTTTTTACCATGGACTAGCGACAAGGGATGAGCAGTTCTTC.

The chain is built from TRBV7-9 and TRBJ2-1, with D hard to call. Germline-derived CDR1 and CDR2 are SEHNR and FQNEAQ (reference sequence). V was cut by 1 base and J by 6 bases, with 10 bases left in between. CDR3 length: 14 residues. The CDR3 DNA reads TGTGCCAGCAGCTTAGGGGCCCCGGGCAATGAGCAGTTCTTC. Residues: CASSLGAPGNEQFF. The variable domain in full, completed from reference TRBV7-9 and TRBJ2-1, reads DTGVSQNPRHKITKRGQNVTFRCDPISEHNRLYWYRQTLGQGPEFLTYFQNEAQLEKSRLLSDRFSAERPKGSFSTLEIQRTEQGDSAMYLCASSLGAPGNEQFFGPGTRLTVL.

To note about this clonotype: A junction end diverges from the germline sequence, so it may reflect a read error. The chain carries TRBV18 and TRBJ2-3; D gene ambiguous. From germline, CDR1 is KGHSH and CDR2 LQKENI. The CDR3 is 9 amino acids. This CDR3 is CASSPPSSF. CDR3 DNA sequence: TGTGCCAGCTCACCACCATCGAGCTTT. The variable domain in full, with the rest retrieved from reference TRBV18 and TRBJ2-3, is NAGVMQNPRHLVRRRGQEARLRCSPMKGHSHVYWYRQLPEEGLKFMVYLQKENIIDESGMPKERFSAEFPKEGPSILRIQQVVRGDSAAYFCASSPPSSFGPGTRLTVL.

The chain combines TRBV4-1 with TRBJ1-1; 12 bases line up with TRBD1. V shed 4 bases, J shed 3 bases, and the junction held 6 bases outside the gene matches. The CDR3 is made up of 16 amino acids. Germline loops: CDR1 MGHRA, CDR2 YSYEKL. This CDR3 reads CASSLRDRGRDTEAFF. The CDR3 DNA sequence: TGCGCCAGCAGCCTTCGGGACAGGGGGCGCGACACTGAAGCTTTCTTT.

This sequence joins TRBV20-1 and TRBJ2-3, with D perhaps matching TRBD2 (5 bases). Trimming removed 5 bases from V and 2 bases from J, with 14 bases in between. The CDR3 length is 14 residues. Germline V gives CDR1 DFQATT, CDR2 SNEGSKA (reference sequence). The chain's CDR3 is CSAPDPGNTDTQYF. CDR3 DNA sequence: TGCAGTGCTCCCGACCCCGGGAACACAGATACGCAGTATTTT.

In its sample, this clonotype was seen a few times. The chain joins TRBV11-3 to TRBJ2-5; 7 bases align to TRBD2. From germline, CDR1 is SGHNT and CDR2 YENEEA. After removal of 4 bases from V and 1 base from J, the junction contained 24 bases not matched to a gene. The CDR3 consists of 21 residues. DNA for the CDR3: TGTGCCAGCAGCTCCACATATGGGGGGGTAGCGGCCAACTACCCCCAAGAGACCCAGTACTTC. Its translation is CASSSTYGGVAANYPQETQYF. The complete variable domain, with remaining parts taken from reference TRBV11-3 and TRBJ2-5, reads EAGVVQSPRYKIIEKKQPVAFWCNPISGHNTLYWYLQNLGQGPELLIRYENEEAVDDSQLPKDRFSAERLKGVDSTLKIQPAELGDSAVYLCASSSTYGGVAANYPQETQYFGPGTRLLVL.